Presented here are 11 T cell receptor beta chains from one specimen sequenced in a study of shared clonotypes between healthy human individuals. Clones were read by immunoSEQ multiplex PCR, and TCRdb kept only the in-frame ones, dropping some. Of about 1.5 million clones listed, more than 95% were seen once; the top ten hold roughly 1.2%. The sample taken for sequencing was naive CD4+ T cells sorted from blood. Subset here: CD45RA+ positively selected. These receptors were taken from a man under 40 in good health.

The rearrangement links TRBV14 to TRBJ2-3; D unclear. CDR3 size: 17 residues. The germline V gene has CDR1 SGHDN and CDR2 FVKESK. V was cut by 4 bases and J by 0 bases, with 17 bases left in between. The CDR3 bases are TGTGCCAGCAGCCCTTATCTACGCCGGGCTAGCACAGATACGCAGTATTTT. Protein sequence: CASSPYLRRASTDTQYF.

V and J are TRBV10-3 and TRBJ1-1; D possibly corresponds to TRBD1 (6 bases). The V end lost 8 bases, the J end lost 4 bases, and 11 bases lay between the germline ends. Germline lookup yields CDR1 ENHRY and CDR2 SYGVKD. The CDR3 is 12 residues long. CDR3 bases: TGTGCCATCCAGGGGTGGGGCACTGAAGCTTTCTTT. This encodes CAIQGWGTEAFF.

The chain links TRBV27 to TRBJ1-2; possible D gene TRBD1, 6 bases. Per germline, CDR1 MNHEY and CDR2 SMNVEV (reference sequence). This CDR3 has 13 residues. Between the trimmed V and J ends, which lost 4 bases and 4 bases, there was a span of 10 bases. DNA of the CDR3: TGTGCCAGCAGTTCTGGACAGTTCTATGGCTACACCTTC. This sequence encodes CASSSGQFYGYTF.

This chain connects TRBV5-6 to TRBJ2-3, with D perhaps TRBD2 (6 bases). V was pared by 4 bases and J by 1 base, with 13 bases between. Looked up from germline, CDR1 is SGHDT and CDR2 is YYEEEE. CDR3 length: 15 residues. The DNA for the CDR3 is TGTGCCAGCAGCCCGGACTATGCGGGCACAGATACGCAGTATTTT. Translation: CASSPDYAGTDTQYF.

The chain's CDR3 is CASSIKWRSGYNEQFF. CDR3 in DNA: TGTGCCAGTAGTATAAAATGGAGGTCCGGCTACAATGAGCAGTTCTTC. V and J are TRBV19 and TRBJ2-1, with D tentatively TRBD2 (5 bases). Trimming took off 2 bases at V and 3 bases at J, with 14 bases between the two ends. Germline CDR1 is LNHDA and CDR2 is SQIVND (reference sequence). CDR3 length: 16 amino acids.

This sequence joins TRBV18 and TRBJ2-7; a weak D match, TRBD2 (6 bases). Germline CDR1 reads KGHSH; CDR2 reads LQKENI. The CDR3 runs 18 residues. V was pared by 6 bases and J by 6 bases, with 30 bases between. The CDR3 DNA reads as TGTGCCAGCTCTCTCCTCTCCTTGGAGCGGGCGGCAGTCGCCGAGCAGTACTTC. It translates to CASSLLSLERAAVAEQYF.

The J gene is TRBJ2-2, the V gene TRBV14; D gene unclear. The CDR3 has 16 amino acids. The germline V gene has CDR1 SGHDN and CDR2 FVKESK. Between the trimmed V and J ends, which lost 5 bases and 0 bases, there was a span of 13 bases. The CDR3 region has the DNA TGTGCCAGCAGCACGTCAGGCGCCGCGAACACCGGGGAGCTGTTTTTT. Protein product: CASSTSGAANTGELFF.

This rearrangement joins TRBV6-5 to TRBJ2-1; 7 bases map to TRBD1. The ends lost 0 bases at V and 3 bases at J; junction bases unmatched: 2. Germline V gene data show CDR1 as MNHEY and CDR2 as SVGAGI. The CDR3 spans 15 residues. CDR3 in amino acids: CASSYSTGDYNEQFF. The CDR3 nucleotides read TGTGCCAGCAGTTACTCTACAGGGGACTACAATGAGCAGTTCTTC.

The rearrangement links TRBV18 to TRBJ2-3; TRBD2 matches at 7 bases. The CDR3 loop spans 16 amino acids. Germline loops: CDR1 KGHSH, CDR2 LQKENI. Germline trimming cut 2 bases from V and 2 bases from J; bases unmatched to any gene: 7. The DNA for the CDR3 is TGTGCCAGCTCACCAATCGCTAGCGGCCTCACAGATACGCAGTATTTT. It specifies CASSPIASGLTDTQYF.

V is TRBV6-5 and J is TRBJ1-2, with 9 positions matching TRBD1. The germline V gene has CDR1 MNHEY and CDR2 SVGAGI. The trim removed 0 bases at V and 4 bases at J, leaving 6 bases unmatched. The CDR3 covers 16 residues. The CDR3 protein is CASSYSRGGQGYGYTF. CDR3 nucleotides: TGTGCCAGCAGTTACTCTCGTGGGGGACAGGGCTATGGCTACACCTTC.

The rearrangement links TRBV9 to TRBJ1-2; the match to TRBD1 covers 9 bases. Germline-derived CDR1 and CDR2 are SGDLS and YYNGEE. The CDR3 contains 16 residues. The ends lost 0 bases at V and 2 bases at J; junction bases unmatched: 5. The CDR3 coding sequence is TGTGCCAGCAGCGTAGCTCGACAGGGGGGCAACTATGGCTACACCTTC. It specifies CASSVARQGGNYGYTF.